These 19 T cell receptor beta chains share one sample of origin, sequenced in a study of technical replicates of blood from a handful of donors. TCRdb's table, derived via immunoSEQ multiplex PCR, lists solely in-frame clones and lacks some. The repertoire holds 70,000 to 95,000 clones, with around 96% as singletons. The sample was T cells isolated from PBMCs. Every receptor here comes from a human donor in good health.

CDR3 in DNA: TGTGCCAGTAGTAGGCGGTCCGAAGAGACCCAGTACTTC. Encoded protein: CASSRRSEETQYF. This chain joins TRBV19 and TRBJ2-5; no firm D call. The CDR3 loop spans 13 amino acids. V was trimmed by 4 bases and J by 3 bases, leaving 9 bases between them. In germline, CDR1 is LNHDA, CDR2 SQIVND (reference sequence).

The V gene is TRBV6-5, the J gene TRBJ1-4; possible D gene TRBD1, 5 bases. Per the germline V gene, CDR1 is MNHEY and CDR2 is SVGAGI. Trimming took 2 bases from V and 13 from J, leaving 20 bases between them. CDR3 length: 15 amino acids. The CDR3 here is CASSYGQGHQWRLFF. Here the CDR3 DNA reads TGTGCCAGCAGTTACGGGCAGGGCCATCAATGGCGACTGTTTTTT.

The chain uses TRBV10-1 and TRBJ1-5; D remains unclear. The CDR3 is made up of 12 amino acids. V shed 6 bases and J shed 4 bases, with 7 bases lying between them. The germline gives CDR1 WNHNN, CDR2 SYGVQD (reference sequence). Written as DNA, the CDR3 is TGCGCCAGCAGCGGGATGAATCAGCCCCAGCATTTT. Translating it yields CASSGMNQPQHF.

This chain links TRBV28 with TRBJ2-3; 8 bases are a match to TRBD2. Germline CDR1 MDHEN, CDR2 SYDVKM. The CDR3 has 16 amino acids. The V gene end was trimmed by 6 bases and the J gene end by 2 bases; junction bases not matched to a gene: 10. CDR3 region: CASSPSGRGDTDTQYF. The CDR3 DNA is TGTGCCAGCAGCCCCTCCGGGCGGGGGGACACAGATACGCAGTATTTT.

The chain links TRBV6-6 to TRBJ2-2, with D perhaps matching TRBD2 (6 bases). Trimming stripped 4 bases from V and 6 bases from J, with 15 bases between. The CDR3 runs 15 residues. Germline V gene lookup returns CDR1 MNHNY and CDR2 SVGAGI (reference sequence). In DNA, the CDR3 is TGTGCCAGCAGTTCCCTTGGCGGGACTGCCGGGGAGCTGTTTTTT. Amino acid sequence: CASSSLGGTAGELFF.

The gene calls are TRBV2 and TRBJ1-1; D possibly corresponds to TRBD1 (5 bases). The CDR3 has 15 amino acids. The V and J ends lost 6 bases and 1 base respectively, with 15 bases between them. Germline assignment: CDR1 SNHLY and CDR2 FYNNEI. This CDR3 reads CASRETSTENTEAFF. CDR3 DNA sequence: TGTGCCAGCAGGGAGACCTCGACAGAGAACACTGAAGCTTTCTTT. The full variable domain, in which reference TRBV2 and TRBJ1-1 provide the parts outside the CDR3, is EPEVTQTPSHQVTQMGQEVILRCVPISNHLYFYWYRQILGQKVEFLVSFYNNEISEKSEIFDDQFSVERPDGSNFTLKIRSTKLEDSAMYFCASRETSTENTEAFFGQGTRLTVV.

The rearrangement joins TRBV5-8 to TRBJ2-1; D gene unclear. Germline V gene data show CDR1 as SGHTS and CDR2 as YDEGEE. CDR3 size: 12 residues. V gave up 4 bases and J gave up 9 bases, with 11 bases separating them. The CDR3 DNA sequence: TGTGCCAGCAGCCCGACTGGCACTGAGCAGTTCTTC. It encodes CASSPTGTEQFF.

The table lists this clone with a count of one. The genes are TRBV9 and TRBJ2-1, with D tentatively TRBD2 (5 bases). The V and J ends lost 3 bases and 3 bases respectively, with 7 bases between them. Per germline, CDR1 SGDLS and CDR2 YYNGEE. CDR3 length: 13 amino acids. For the CDR3, the DNA is TGTGCCAGCAGCGAACTAGACTACAATGAGCAGTTCTTC. This translates into CASSELDYNEQFF.

This chain links TRBV7-9 with TRBJ1-2, with TRBD1 identical over 9 bases. Germline assignment: CDR1 SEHNR and CDR2 FQNEAQ (reference sequence). Trimming at V came to 5 bases and at J to 8 bases, leaving 6 bases not matched to a gene. The CDR3 contains 13 residues. CDR3 protein: CASSPQGAEGYTF. The CDR3 coding sequence is TGTGCCAGCAGCCCACAGGGGGCAGAGGGCTACACCTTC.

CDR3 amino acids: CASSSGTGSGNEQFF. CDR3 in DNA: TGTGCCAGCAGCTCCGGGACAGGGTCAGGGAATGAGCAGTTCTTC. This chain connects TRBV5-5 to TRBJ2-1; 9 bases line up with TRBD1. Germline CDR1 is SGHKS and CDR2 is YYEKEE (reference sequence). J gave up 7 bases and V 3 bases, and 8 bases lay outside the gene matches. The CDR3 covers 15 residues.

V is TRBV7-8 and J is TRBJ1-1; tentative D call: TRBD1 (5 bases). Trimming pared 4 bases from V and 0 bases from J, leaving 12 bases between. The CDR3 totals 15 residues. From germline, CDR1 is SGHVS and CDR2 FQNEAQ. CDR3 DNA sequence: TGTGCCAGCAGCTCCGCGGCAGGGATGAACACTGAAGCTTTCTTT. Amino acid sequence: CASSSAAGMNTEAFF.

The rearrangement joins TRBV2 to TRBJ2-7; 9 nucleotides agree with TRBD1. V lost 0 bases, J lost 4 bases, and 7 bases stayed unmatched. This CDR3 is built from 16 residues. The germline CDR1 and CDR2 sequences are SNHLY and FYNNEI. CDR3: CASSEAGQGIGYEQYF. The CDR3, as DNA: TGTGCCAGCAGTGAAGCGGGACAGGGTATCGGGTACGAGCAGTACTTC.

The chain employs TRBV27 and TRBJ2-7; TRBD1 matches at 10 bases. This CDR3 is 17 amino acids long. Germline-derived CDR1 and CDR2 are MNHEY and SMNVEV (reference sequence). Losses at the gene ends were 2 bases for V and 2 bases for J; bases not matched to a gene: 9. In DNA, the CDR3 is TGTGCCAGCAGTTTAGGAATCGGGACAGGGGTTCCCTACGAGCAGTACTTC. Translated: CASSLGIGTGVPYEQYF.

J is TRBJ2-1 and V is TRBV9; TRBD2 matches 7 bases. Trimming took 0 bases from V and 9 from J; bases not matched to a gene: 3. This CDR3 comprises 13 residues. Germline CDR1 SGDLS, CDR2 YYNGEE. CDR3 sequence: CASSVAGRGEQFF. The CDR3, as DNA: TGTGCCAGCAGCGTAGCTGGGAGGGGTGAGCAGTTCTTC.

The chain couples TRBV28 to TRBJ1-4; no definite D call. The germline V and J ends were trimmed by 2 bases and 3 bases, with 7 bases remaining between them. The CDR3 sequence is 14 residues long. The germline V gene has CDR1 MDHEN and CDR2 SYDVKM. DNA of the CDR3: TGTGCCAGCAGTTTAGGACTCCCTAATGAAAAACTGTTTTTT. Residues: CASSLGLPNEKLFF.

This clone was observed a single time. This chain joins TRBV27 and TRBJ2-1; 7 nucleotides agree with TRBD2. Trimming took 2 bases from V and 7 from J; bases not matched to a gene: 8. The CDR3 has 15 residues. Germline V gives CDR1 MNHEY, CDR2 SMNVEV (reference sequence). The CDR3 bases are TGTGCCAGCAGTTTAGTGGGAGGGGCGGGAAATGAGCAGTTCTTC. Its translation: CASSLVGGAGNEQFF.

This sequence joins TRBV10-3 and TRBJ2-3; no reliable D call. The CDR3 covers 12 residues. V lost 3 bases and J lost 6, with 7 bases in between. Germline values: CDR1 ENHRY, CDR2 SYGVKD. CDR3 residues: CAISDRSDTQYF. The CDR3 nucleotides are TGTGCCATCAGTGATCGGTCGGATACGCAGTATTTT.

This clone has only a few counts. The V call is TRBV7-9, the J call TRBJ2-2; 7 bases are a match to TRBD1. V lost 5 bases, J lost 0 bases, and 3 bases stayed unmatched. Germline CDR1 SEHNR, CDR2 FQNEAQ (reference sequence). This CDR3 comprises 15 residues. The CDR3 reads CASSRTGANTGELFF. The CDR3 region has the DNA TGTGCCAGCAGCCGGACAGGTGCGAACACCGGGGAGCTGTTTTTT.

This clone was found once. The V call is TRBV10-3, the J call TRBJ2-1, with 8 bases identical to TRBD2. Germline assignment: CDR1 ENHRY and CDR2 SYGVKD. Trimming took 10 bases from V and 6 from J; bases not matched to a gene: 14. The CDR3 is 15 amino acids. Here the CDR3 DNA reads TGTGCCAGCACCGCCGGGACTAGAGGGGCCAATGAGCAGTTCTTC. This sequence encodes CASTAGTRGANEQFF.